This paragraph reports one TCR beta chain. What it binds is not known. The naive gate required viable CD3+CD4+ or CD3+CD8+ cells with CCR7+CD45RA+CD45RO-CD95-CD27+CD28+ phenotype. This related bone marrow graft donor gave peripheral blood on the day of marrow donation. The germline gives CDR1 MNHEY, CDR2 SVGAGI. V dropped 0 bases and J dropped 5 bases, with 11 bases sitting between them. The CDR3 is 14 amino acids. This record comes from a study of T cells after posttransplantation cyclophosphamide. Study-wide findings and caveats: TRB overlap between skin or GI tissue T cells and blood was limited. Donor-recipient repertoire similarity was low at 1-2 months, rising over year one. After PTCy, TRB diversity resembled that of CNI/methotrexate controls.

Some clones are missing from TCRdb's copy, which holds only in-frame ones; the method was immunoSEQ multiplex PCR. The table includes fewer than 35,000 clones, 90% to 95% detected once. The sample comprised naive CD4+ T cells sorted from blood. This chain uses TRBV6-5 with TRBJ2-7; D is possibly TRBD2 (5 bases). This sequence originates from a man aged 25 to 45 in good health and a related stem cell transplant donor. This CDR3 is CASSYSGRRHEQYF. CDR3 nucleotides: TGTGCCAGCAGTTACTCGGGCAGGAGGCACGAGCAGTACTTC.